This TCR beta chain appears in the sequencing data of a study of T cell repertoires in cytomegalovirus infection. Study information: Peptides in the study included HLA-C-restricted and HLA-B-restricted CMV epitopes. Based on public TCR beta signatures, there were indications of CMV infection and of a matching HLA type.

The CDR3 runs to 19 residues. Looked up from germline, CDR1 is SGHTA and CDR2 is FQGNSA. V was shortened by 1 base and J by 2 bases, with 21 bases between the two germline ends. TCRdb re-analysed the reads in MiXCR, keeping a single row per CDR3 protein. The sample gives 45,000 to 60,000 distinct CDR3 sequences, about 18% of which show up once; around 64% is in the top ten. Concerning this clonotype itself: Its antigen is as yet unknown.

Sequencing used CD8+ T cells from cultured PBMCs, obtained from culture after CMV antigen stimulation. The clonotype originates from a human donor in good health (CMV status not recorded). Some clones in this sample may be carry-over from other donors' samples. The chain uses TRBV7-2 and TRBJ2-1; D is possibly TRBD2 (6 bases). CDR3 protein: CASSLGPPIADLPYNEQFF. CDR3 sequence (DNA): TGTGCCAGCAGCTTAGGCCCCCCCATAGCGGACCTACCCTACAATGAGCAGTTCTTC.